Included here is one TCR beta chain sequence, with context. At least ten counts were recorded for this clonotype. Its binding antigen is unknown. The sample holds no much larger clone one base away, and base qualities are not on file. The data originate from a study of response to subunit inactivated influenza vaccine (dated by TCRdb to the late 2010s). Turning to the overall study: Deep quantitative profiling of the T cell receptor repertoire was used in the study to follow responses to a trivalent subunit inactivated influenza vaccine. The study at large found these results: It was suggested by the authors that each seasonal influenza vaccination may recruit only a limited number of new T cells.

Library preparation used RT-PCR. Sequencer: Illumina HiSeq 2500. TCRdb trimmed the raw reads at Q25, called clones with MiXCR and kept productive beta chains. CDR3 protein sequences are deduplicated, and each keeps its most common genes and DNA. Here the sample has about 570,000 distinct CDR3 sequences; about 10% occur a single time. The top ten hold roughly 9.6% of the sample. Reading the germline V gene (reference sequence) gives CDR1 DFQATT and CDR2 SNEGSKA. The V end loses 5 bases and the J end loses 2 bases, and a stretch of 7 bases separates them. Spanning cysteine to phenylalanine, the CDR3 consists of 11 amino acids. The kept DNA is CDR3 alone, 33 bases in frame from the first base. This sample also appeared in a second study, on T cells expressing NK-cell markers. As that second paper reports: TCR beta cDNA libraries were prepared using 5'RACE template switching, which introduced a universal primer site and unique molecular identifiers. Under ten donors provided sorted CD3+CD56+NKG2C+, CD3+CD56+NKG2C- and CD3+CD56-NKG2C+ T-cell subsets, whose TCR beta-chain repertoires were profiled. Among the eight sequenced donors, only one was HCMV-seronegative, while the other seven were HCMV-seropositive. To restrict sorting to alphabetaTCR-expressing T cells, an anti-gammadeltaTCR antibody was added in several experiments. In several donors, the dominant CD3+CD56+NKG2C+ clonotypes were found to rank among the top 10 CD8+ clonotypes and to make up about 1.0-7.5% of CD8+ T cells. Those dominant clonotypes were again the most abundant among CD3+CD56-NKG2C+ cells in several donors, at roughly 28.3-65%. Whether the expanded NKG2C-expressing T cell clones were specific for HCMV antigens remained unclear. The eight sequenced donors were randomly selected healthy volunteers, three men and five women. HCMV-specific IgG was detected in serum with a commercial ELISA kit to determine HCMV serostatus. Peripheral blood mononuclear cells were isolated from blood by Ficoll density gradient centrifugation. For five or six donors, unsorted PBMC were also used to sequence bulk peripheral blood T-cell repertoires. cDNA synthesis was primed from the TCR beta constant segment and was followed by two successive PCR amplification steps. Illumina HiSeq 2000/2500, MiSeq or NextSeq was used to sequence libraries as 2 x 150 bp reads. MIGEC handled demultiplexing of the reads and grouping by UMI, while MiTCR was used to assemble and quantify clonotypes. To exclude erroneous sequences, any TCR cDNA sequence not supported by at least two reads was discarded. Downstream repertoire analysis used the tcR package, and clonotypes were matched across fractions by CDR3 nucleotide sequence plus V segment. VDJmatch was used to annotate antigen specificity against VDJdb, with one amino acid substitution allowed in CDR3.

This chain joins TRBV20-1 to TRBJ2-7; TRBD1 is a weak D gene call, 5 bases matching. This clonotype was sampled from a man aged 45-65 years who received an inactivated influenza vaccine. Donor details come from another sample of the same person, matched by shared clones. The source was PBMCs from blood, collected on the day of vaccination. For the CDR3, the sequence is CSAGQTYEQYF. The nucleotides are TGCAGTGCTGGACAAACCTACGAGCAGTACTTC.